Listed below are T cell receptor beta chains from one sample, sequenced in a study of shared clonotypes between healthy human individuals. This table comes from immunoSEQ multiplex PCR, and its TCRdb copy is limited to in-frame clones, with some not included. The table lists about 990,000 clones, about 80% of them singletons. Sequencing was done on a sample of memory CD4+ T cells from PBMCs. The source is a man aged 18 to 30 in good health. Some clones in this sample may be carry-over from other donors' samples. CDR3s include the opening cysteine and the closing phenylalanine or tryptophan. D genes are given only for firm matches. Rows give clone size only sometimes, using once, few, many, or a class for an expanded clone.

D gene	V gene	J gene	clone size	CDR3 protein	CDR3 DNA
TRBD1	TRBV5-6	TRBJ2-7	.	CASSLQGDRVTEQYF	TGTGCCAGCAGCTTGCAGGGGGACAGGGTTACCGAGCAGTACTTC
.	TRBV4-1	TRBJ2-7	.	CASSQVGTRRDEQYF	TGCGCCAGCAGCCAAGTGGGGACCCGGAGGGACGAGCAGTACTTC
TRBD2	TRBV9	TRBJ2-7	.	CASSETSTSGGYEQYF	TGTGCCAGCAGCGAGACCTCTACCTCCGGGGGGTACGAGCAGTACTTC
TRBD2	TRBV9	TRBJ2-3	.	CASSVDYLEGGPGGTQYF	TGTGCCAGCAGCGTAGATTACTTGGAGGGAGGGCCGGGAGGTACGCAGTATTTT
TRBD1	TRBV6-5	TRBJ1-3	.	CASSFGQGPGNTIYF	TGTGCCAGCAGTTTCGGACAGGGACCCGGAAACACCATATATTTT
.	TRBV28	TRBJ2-2	.	CASSLAGVNTGELFF	TGTGCCAGCAGTTTGGCAGGGGTCAACACCGGGGAGCTGTTTTTT
.	TRBV9	TRBJ2-1	.	CASSVQVRGAYNEQFF	TGTGCCAGCAGCGTCCAGGTGCGGGGAGCCTACAATGAGCAGTTCTTC
.	TRBV28	TRBJ1-4	.	CASSMGLPGEKLFF	TGTGCCAGCAGCATGGGCCTCCCAGGTGAAAAACTGTTTTTT
TRBD2	TRBV6-5	TRBJ2-1	.	CASKTLGLDLGEQFF	TGTGCCAGCAAGACTTTAGGACTAGATCTGGGTGAGCAGTTCTTC
.	TRBV18	TRBJ2-7	.	CASSPTDGGYEQYF	TGTGCCAGCTCACCAACGGACGGAGGCTACGAGCAGTACTTC
.	TRBV10-3	TRBJ1-1	.	CAISESTGTPEAFF	TGTGCCATCAGTGAGTCGACTGGGACGCCTGAAGCTTTCTTT
TRBD1	TRBV19	TRBJ2-5	.	CASSQDRGQGWTQYF	TGTGCCAGTAGTCAGGACAGGGGCCAGGGATGGACCCAGTACTTC
.	TRBV5-1	TRBJ1-5	few	CASSLSGEQPQHF	TGCGCCAGCAGCTTGTCAGGGGAACAGCCCCAGCATTTT
TRBD1	TRBV6-5	TRBJ2-7	.	CASSYGQGREQYF	TGTGCCAGCAGTTACGGACAGGGGAGGGAGCAGTACTTC
TRBD2	TRBV11-2	TRBJ2-3	.	CASSPRTSGSTDTQYF	TGTGCCAGCAGCCCTAGGACTAGCGGGAGTACAGATACGCAGTATTTT
TRBD2	TRBV7-2	TRBJ2-7	.	CASSLRGRSGASYEQYF	TGTGCCAGCAGCTTAAGAGGCCGCAGCGGGGCCTCCTACGAGCAGTACTTC
.	TRBV5-1	TRBJ2-1	.	CASSHPSGGGNEQFF	TGCGCCAGCAGCCACCCTAGCGGAGGGGGGAATGAGCAGTTCTTC
.	TRBV5-1	TRBJ1-1	.	CASSLGSGNTEAFF	TGCGCCAGCAGCTTGGGGTCCGGGAACACTGAAGCTTTCTTT
.	TRBV11-2	TRBJ2-3	.	CASSRWGGQSTDTQYF	TGTGCCAGCAGCCGATGGGGGGGACAGAGCACAGATACGCAGTATTTT
.	TRBV27	TRBJ2-5	.	CASRDRPEETQYF	TGTGCCAGCAGGGACCGCCCCGAAGAGACCCAGTACTTC
.	TRBV7-2	TRBJ2-2	.	CASSLGSLGKAGELFF	TGTGCCAGCAGCTTAGGGTCGTTGGGGAAGGCCGGGGAGCTGTTTTTT
.	TRBV7-2	TRBJ2-6	.	CASSPQSSGANVLTF	TGTGCCAGCAGCCCCCAATCCTCTGGGGCCAACGTCCTGACTTTC
.	TRBV23-1	TRBJ2-7	.	CASSQSLGRGLSEQYF	TGCGCCAGCAGTCAATCACTAGGCAGGGGTCTTTCCGAGCAGTACTTC
TRBD2	TRBV9	TRBJ2-1	few	CANTSGRAGHEQFF	TGTGCCAACACTAGCGGGAGGGCCGGCCATGAGCAGTTCTTC
TRBD2	TRBV28	TRBJ2-1	.	CASKITSGGNNEQFF	TGTGCCAGCAAAATCACTAGCGGGGGAAACAATGAGCAGTTCTTC
.	TRBV10-3	TRBJ2-7	.	CAISESGQPYEQYF	TGTGCCATCAGTGAGTCAGGACAGCCCTACGAGCAGTACTTC
TRBD2	TRBV6-1	TRBJ2-1	.	CASSPTGTSGDEQFF	TGTGCCAGCAGCCCCACCGGGACTAGTGGAGATGAGCAGTTCTTC
TRBD2	TRBV4-1	TRBJ2-5	.	CASSPSGTSQETQYF	TGCGCCAGCAGCCCCAGCGGGACCTCCCAAGAGACCCAGTACTTC
TRBD2	TRBV5-3	TRBJ2-7	few	CARSSAGGSYEQYF	TGTGCCAGAAGCTCAGCGGGAGGGTCCTACGAGCAGTACTTC
.	TRBV10-3	TRBJ2-1	.	CAISELSRAGNEQFF	TGTGCCATCAGTGAGTTGAGCCGGGCCGGCAATGAGCAGTTCTTC
TRBD2	TRBV5-1	TRBJ2-1	.	CASSRTGLAGGNEQFF	TGCGCCAGCAGCAGAACGGGACTAGCGGGAGGAAATGAGCAGTTCTTC
.	TRBV5-1	TRBJ1-5	.	CASSLEGTNQPQHF	TGCGCCAGCAGCTTGGAGGGGACGAATCAGCCCCAGCATTTT
TRBD2	TRBV7-3	TRBJ2-3	.	CASSLAGGTDTQYF	TGTGCCAGCAGCTTGGCGGGAGGTACAGATACGCAGTATTTT
.	TRBV2	TRBJ1-1	.	CASAIIQGTGTEAFF	TGTGCCAGTGCGATAATACAGGGTACGGGCACTGAAGCTTTCTTT
TRBD2	TRBV5-4	TRBJ2-1	.	CASSPTASGSWYEQFF	TGTGCCAGCAGCCCCACCGCTAGCGGGAGCTGGTATGAGCAGTTCTTC
.	TRBV4-1	TRBJ1-2	many	CASSLSGGNYGYTF	TGCGCCAGCAGCCTTAGTGGGGGAAACTATGGCTACACCTTC
.	TRBV23-1	TRBJ2-3	.	CASSPPGQGTDTQYF	TGCGCCAGCAGTCCACCGGGACAAGGCACAGATACGCAGTATTTT
TRBD1	TRBV28	TRBJ1-4	.	CASTLPGQAEKLFF	TGTGCCAGCACACTGCCGGGACAGGCTGAAAAACTGTTTTTT
.	TRBV29-1	TRBJ2-5	.	CSADTGAETQYF	TGCAGCGCCGACACGGGGGCAGAGACCCAGTACTTC
.	TRBV7-3	TRBJ2-1	.	CASSADSYNEQFF	TGTGCCAGCAGCGCCGACAGTTACAATGAGCAGTTCTTC
.	TRBV6-1	TRBJ2-1	.	CASSEARGGSSYNEQFF	TGTGCCAGCAGTGAAGCGAGGGGGGGGAGCTCCTACAATGAGCAGTTCTTC
.	TRBV25-1	TRBJ2-5	.	CASSETETQYF	TGTGCCAGCAGTGAAACAGAGACCCAGTACTTC
.	TRBV19	TRBJ1-2	.	CASSIDRNYGYTF	TGTGCCAGTAGTATAGACCGAAACTATGGCTACACCTTC
.	TRBV19	TRBJ2-7	.	CASSIGGRSSYEQYF	TGTGCCAGTAGTATAGGAGGGCGGTCCTCCTACGAGCAGTACTTC
TRBD2	TRBV7-3	TRBJ2-2	once	CASSIPGLAGRNTGELFF	TGTGCCAGCAGCATACCGGGACTAGCGGGTCGTAACACCGGGGAGCTGTTTTTT